The sequence of this T cell receptor beta chain was determined in a study of control samples from healthy donors and cancer patients. Method: immunoSEQ multiplex PCR; TCRdb's copy keeps in-frame clones and lacks some. The sample holds about 250,000 clones, approximately 80% seen once. Trimming left V 0 bases short and J 10 bases short, with 10 bases between. This CDR3 region has 12 residues. The germline CDR1 and CDR2 sequences are LGHDT and YNNKEL (reference sequence). This receptor was obtained from a woman aged 60-75 years with lung cancer. The sample taken for sequencing was PBMCs. This chain joins TRBV3-1 (or the pseudogene TRBV3-2) and TRBJ2-7; D not resolved. The CDR3 sequence: CASSQDLTEQYF. The CDR3 DNA reads as TGTGCCAGCAGCCAAGATTTAACAGAACAGTACTTC.